Detailed here is one T cell receptor beta chain. The use of a sample-barcoded 5' primer and a J-beta primer mix characterized a second PCR of about 7 to 12 cycles. Unique molecular identifiers of 12 random nucleotides labeled each cDNA. TCRdb called the 5' RACE reads again in MiXCR, with one record for every CDR3 protein. This table holds around 2 million distinct CDR3 sequences, about two fifths found once. These data come from a study of blood T cells in healthy people across ages. This CDR3 has 18 residues. Germline assignment: CDR1 DFQATT and CDR2 SNEGSKA (reference sequence). The V end lost 5 bases, the J end lost 2 bases, and 26 bases lay between the germline ends.

The chain employs TRBV20-1 and TRBJ2-3; weak D call: TRBD2 (6 bases). This TCR was recovered from a human donor in good health. Sequencing input: blood. The CDR3 sequence is CSAADSGTPPRYTDTQYF. The CDR3 nucleotides read TGCAGTGCTGCGGACTCCGGGACTCCCCCTCGATACACAGATACGCAGTATTTT.